This TCR beta chain emerged from a study of cytomegalovirus exposure and HLA in healthy donors. As regards this clone: The same CDR3 is also encoded by other DNA sequences in this sample.

Trimming took 4 bases from V and 1 from J; bases not matched to a gene: 7. Germline CDR1 and CDR2: LGHNA and YNFKEQ. The CDR3 contains 15 residues. With 60 Vbeta and 13 Jbeta primers, the PCR was carried out. Only in-frame clones appear in the TCRdb table, and some are missing; sequencing was by immunoSEQ multiplex PCR. Of approximately 220,000 clones listed, over 80% are singletons. The sequence was collected from a boy aged 2 to 10 in good health and CMV-seronegative. The sample comprised PBMCs. The V and J genes are TRBV4-2 and TRBJ2-7; 7 bases are a match to TRBD2. The CDR3 DNA reads as TGTGCCAGCAGCCCTGGACTAGGGTCTTCCTACGAGCAGTACTTC. It specifies CASSPGLGSSYEQYF.